These T cell receptor beta chains were read from a single sample in a study of CD8 T cells in ankylosing spondylitis. A single record per CDR3 protein comes from TCRdb applying MiXCR to the 5' RACE reads. The table records more than 650,000 distinct CDR3 sequences, about 10% of them present only once. The sample consisted of blood, either unsorted or a sorted T cell fraction (not recorded which). These receptor sequences come from a male donor with ankylosing spondylitis. Each CDR3 is given with its conserved first and last residue. The D gene is left open where the match is weak. Clone size is shown for a subset of rows, as once, few, many or a class of expanded clone.

J,D,size,V,DNA,CDR3
TRBJ2-7,NA,few,TRBV27,TGTGCCAGCAGTTTATCGTATTGGGGATACGAGCAGTACTTC,CASSLSYWGYEQYF
TRBJ1-5,TRBD1,many,TRBV29-1,TGCAGCGTGGCGACAGGGGGCAATCAGCCCCAGCATTTT,CSVATGGNQPQHF
TRBJ1-2,NA,NA,TRBV7-9,TGTGCCAGCAGCTTGGACATTAACTATGGCTACACCTTC,CASSLDINYGYTF
TRBJ1-2,TRBD1,NA,TRBV28,TGTGCCAGCAGGTCCCCGGGACAGGGAGAATATGGCTACACCTTC,CASRSPGQGEYGYTF
TRBJ1-5,TRBD1,NA,TRBV2,TGTGCCAGCAGCGGGACAGGGGGCATGCAGCCCCAGCATTTT,CASSGTGGMQPQHF
TRBJ1-4,TRBD1,NA,TRBV5-1,TGCGCCAGTTCGGGACAGGGACCTTCGACTAATGAAAAACTGTTTTTT,CASSGQGPSTNEKLFF
TRBJ2-7,TRBD2,few,TRBV15,TGTGCCACCAGCAGAGTGCTAGCGGGAGGGCCGTCATACGAGCAGTACTTC,CATSRVLAGGPSYEQYF
TRBJ1-5,NA,many,TRBV29-1,TGCAGCGTTGCTAGGGAAGGCAATCAGCCCCAGCATTTT,CSVAREGNQPQHF
TRBJ1-1,NA,few,TRBV5-1,TGCGCCAGCAGCTTGGTGGACGGTCATTTTGGCAAAGCTTTCTTT,CASSLVDGHFGKAFF
TRBJ2-7,TRBD1,many,TRBV5-1,TGCGCCAGCAGCTCGACCCGGGACAGGGCTTACGAGCAGTACTTC,CASSSTRDRAYEQYF
TRBJ1-5,TRBD1,NA,TRBV15,TGTGCCACCAGCAGCACCAGGACAGGGAGAAATCAGCCCCAGCATTTT,CATSSTRTGRNQPQHF
TRBJ1-1,NA,few,TRBV15,TGTGCCACCACCAAAGGGAGGATGAACACTGAAGCTTTCTTT,CATTKGRMNTEAFF
TRBJ1-2,NA,few,TRBV18,TGTGCCAGCTCACCAGGGGATGGGAGCTATGGCTACACCTTC,CASSPGDGSYGYTF
TRBJ1-1,NA,NA,TRBV9,TGTGCCAGCAGCGTAACGGGAGAGAACACTGAAGCTTTCTTT,CASSVTGENTEAFF
TRBJ2-7,NA,few,TRBV20-1,TGCAGTGCTAGAACCGGAAGCACCGGCGAGCAGTACTTC,CSARTGSTGEQYF
TRBJ2-1,NA,many,TRBV28,TGTGCCAGCACCATAGGAGGGTATGAGCAGTTCTTC,CASTIGGYEQFF
TRBJ2-1,NA,few,TRBV5-1,TGCGCCAGCAGCTTAGCCGATGAGTACAATGAGCAGTTCTTC,CASSLADEYNEQFF
TRBJ2-7,TRBD1,few,TRBV6-2/TRBV6-3,TGTGCCAGTACCCCAGGGGGACAGGGGTCCTACGAGCAGTACTTC,CASTPGGQGSYEQYF
TRBJ1-2,NA,many,TRBV6-1,TGTGCCAGCAGCCCCAGGGGCAGACTCTATGGCTACACCTTC,CASSPRGRLYGYTF
TRBJ2-5,TRBD2,NA,TRBV5-1,TGCGCCAGCAGCCTCGGGACTAGCGGGAGGGCCCAGTTGGAGACCCAGTACTTC,CASSLGTSGRAQLETQYF
TRBJ2-5,NA,few,TRBV6-2/TRBV6-3,TGTGCCAGCAGTTACGTCGGGGAAGAGACCCAGTACTTC,CASSYVGEETQYF
TRBJ1-1,NA,NA,TRBV12-3/TRBV12-4,TGTGCCAGCAGTCCGGATGAACTGCCTGAAGCTTTCTTT,CASSPDELPEAFF
TRBJ1-1,NA,NA,TRBV29-1,TGCAGCGTCCAAGGGGGGGGCGATCTGGCTTTCTTT,CSVQGGGDLAFF
TRBJ1-5,TRBD1,NA,TRBV20-1,TGCAGTGCTAGACTAGACAGGGGTTCGGGCAATCAGCCCCAGCATTTT,CSARLDRGSGNQPQHF
TRBJ2-1,NA,NA,TRBV29-1,TGCAGCGTTCGGGATTATCCGAGCTCCTACAATGAGCAGTTCTTC,CSVRDYPSSYNEQFF
TRBJ2-4,TRBD1,few,TRBV7-2,TGTGCCAGCAGCTTAGCACCCGACAGGGCTCGAAACATTCAGTACTTC,CASSLAPDRARNIQYF
TRBJ2-7,TRBD1,NA,TRBV18,TGTGCCAGCTCACGAGGGGGCCCTAGCTACGAGCAGTACTTC,CASSRGGPSYEQYF
TRBJ2-1,NA,NA,TRBV20-1,TGCAGTGCTTCCGGGCCTGGCGTGAATGAGCAGTTCTTC,CSASGPGVNEQFF
TRBJ2-1,TRBD2,NA,TRBV27,TGTGCCAGCAGTCCCCGGCGTTGGCTAGCGGGAGTTAGGAATGAGCAGTTCTTC,CASSPRRWLAGVRNEQFF
TRBJ2-7,NA,NA,TRBV20-1,TGCAGTGCTAGGTCACCTAAGGGGCAGGGATCCTACGAGCAGTACTTC,CSARSPKGQGSYEQYF
TRBJ1-5,NA,NA,TRBV20-1,TGCAGTGCTAGAGTGGGCGGACCTTTGGAGCCCCAGCATTTT,CSARVGGPLEPQHF
TRBJ2-5,TRBD1,NA,TRBV7-2,TGTGCCAGCAGCTTAGGGGACAGCCGTTACCAAGAGATCCAGTACTTC,CASSLGDSRYQEIQYF
TRBJ2-2,NA,many,TRBV5-1,TGCGCCAGCAGCTTGAATCACGGGGAGCTGTTTTTT,CASSLNHGELFF
TRBJ1-1,NA,few,TRBV15,TGTGCCACCAGCAGAGATATAATACAGGGAAGTCAGGGCGCTTTCTTT,CATSRDIIQGSQGAFF
TRBJ2-7,TRBD1,NA,TRBV2,TGTGCCAGCGCCGGGACAGGGGAGACAGAGCAGTACTTC,CASAGTGETEQYF
TRBJ2-1,TRBD2,few,TRBV15,TGTGCCACCAGTACTAGCGGGGCCTCCTACAATGAGCAGTTCTTC,CATSTSGASYNEQFF
TRBJ2-7,TRBD2,NA,TRBV20-1,TGCAGTGCTAGACCGTCCGGGCGGGGGGGCGACGAGCAGTACTTC,CSARPSGRGGDEQYF
TRBJ2-1,NA,many,TRBV10-3,TGTGCCATCAGTGCGGGGACCCGCAATGAGCAGTTCTTC,CAISAGTRNEQFF
TRBJ2-1,NA,NA,TRBV5-1,TGCGCCAGCAGCTCCCCCGGGACTTGGCTAAATGAGCAGTTCTTC,CASSSPGTWLNEQFF
TRBJ1-5,NA,NA,TRBV20-1,TGCAGTGCTAGTTCCCGGAATAGCAATCAGCCCCAGCATTTT,CSASSRNSNQPQHF
TRBJ1-2,TRBD1,few,TRBV5-1,TGCGCCAGCAGCTTGACAGGGGTGTCCTATGGCTACACCTTC,CASSLTGVSYGYTF
TRBJ2-1,TRBD2,many,TRBV7-9,TGTGCCGGGCGGCGGGAGAGCTCCTACAATGAGCAGTTCTTC,CAGRRESSYNEQFF
TRBJ1-1,TRBD1,many,TRBV6-1,TGTGCCAGCACCCGACAGGGGAACACTGAAGCTTTCTTT,CASTRQGNTEAFF
TRBJ2-2,TRBD1,NA,TRBV7-6,TGTGCCAGCAGCGCACGAGACAGGGGAAACACCGGGGAGCTGTTTTTT,CASSARDRGNTGELFF
TRBJ2-2,NA,NA,TRBV5-1,TGCGCCAGCCGACAAGGGAGCACCGGGGAGCTGTTTTTT,CASRQGSTGELFF
TRBJ1-1,NA,few,TRBV6-2/TRBV6-3,TGTGCCAGCAGTTACGGTGAGGTTGAAGCTTTCTTT,CASSYGEVEAFF
TRBJ2-7,NA,NA,TRBV7-2,TGTGCCAGCCAAATGCCGGGACTTACCTACGAGCAGTACTTC,CASQMPGLTYEQYF
TRBJ2-1,NA,few,TRBV6-5,TGTGCCAGCAGTTACTTCGACGACTTACCTGAGCAGTTCTTC,CASSYFDDLPEQFF
TRBJ2-1,NA,few,TRBV4-1,TGCGCCAGCAGCCCTAACAGGGACTCCTACAATGAGCAGTTCTTC,CASSPNRDSYNEQFF
TRBJ2-5,NA,once,TRBV6-1,TGTGCCAGCATATATGGGGGATACCAAGAGACCCAGTACTTC,CASIYGGYQETQYF
TRBJ1-1,TRBD1,many,TRBV5-6,TGTGCCAGCAGCAGCCGGGACAGGGGGCCTGAAGCTTTCTTT,CASSSRDRGPEAFF
TRBJ1-1,TRBD1,many,TRBV29-1,TGCAGCGTTTTACAGGGGGACACTGAAGCTTTCTTT,CSVLQGDTEAFF
TRBJ1-4,NA,few,TRBV7-9,TGTGCCAGCAGCGCCCCCGGGTCCGTTAATGAAAAACTGTTTTTT,CASSAPGSVNEKLFF